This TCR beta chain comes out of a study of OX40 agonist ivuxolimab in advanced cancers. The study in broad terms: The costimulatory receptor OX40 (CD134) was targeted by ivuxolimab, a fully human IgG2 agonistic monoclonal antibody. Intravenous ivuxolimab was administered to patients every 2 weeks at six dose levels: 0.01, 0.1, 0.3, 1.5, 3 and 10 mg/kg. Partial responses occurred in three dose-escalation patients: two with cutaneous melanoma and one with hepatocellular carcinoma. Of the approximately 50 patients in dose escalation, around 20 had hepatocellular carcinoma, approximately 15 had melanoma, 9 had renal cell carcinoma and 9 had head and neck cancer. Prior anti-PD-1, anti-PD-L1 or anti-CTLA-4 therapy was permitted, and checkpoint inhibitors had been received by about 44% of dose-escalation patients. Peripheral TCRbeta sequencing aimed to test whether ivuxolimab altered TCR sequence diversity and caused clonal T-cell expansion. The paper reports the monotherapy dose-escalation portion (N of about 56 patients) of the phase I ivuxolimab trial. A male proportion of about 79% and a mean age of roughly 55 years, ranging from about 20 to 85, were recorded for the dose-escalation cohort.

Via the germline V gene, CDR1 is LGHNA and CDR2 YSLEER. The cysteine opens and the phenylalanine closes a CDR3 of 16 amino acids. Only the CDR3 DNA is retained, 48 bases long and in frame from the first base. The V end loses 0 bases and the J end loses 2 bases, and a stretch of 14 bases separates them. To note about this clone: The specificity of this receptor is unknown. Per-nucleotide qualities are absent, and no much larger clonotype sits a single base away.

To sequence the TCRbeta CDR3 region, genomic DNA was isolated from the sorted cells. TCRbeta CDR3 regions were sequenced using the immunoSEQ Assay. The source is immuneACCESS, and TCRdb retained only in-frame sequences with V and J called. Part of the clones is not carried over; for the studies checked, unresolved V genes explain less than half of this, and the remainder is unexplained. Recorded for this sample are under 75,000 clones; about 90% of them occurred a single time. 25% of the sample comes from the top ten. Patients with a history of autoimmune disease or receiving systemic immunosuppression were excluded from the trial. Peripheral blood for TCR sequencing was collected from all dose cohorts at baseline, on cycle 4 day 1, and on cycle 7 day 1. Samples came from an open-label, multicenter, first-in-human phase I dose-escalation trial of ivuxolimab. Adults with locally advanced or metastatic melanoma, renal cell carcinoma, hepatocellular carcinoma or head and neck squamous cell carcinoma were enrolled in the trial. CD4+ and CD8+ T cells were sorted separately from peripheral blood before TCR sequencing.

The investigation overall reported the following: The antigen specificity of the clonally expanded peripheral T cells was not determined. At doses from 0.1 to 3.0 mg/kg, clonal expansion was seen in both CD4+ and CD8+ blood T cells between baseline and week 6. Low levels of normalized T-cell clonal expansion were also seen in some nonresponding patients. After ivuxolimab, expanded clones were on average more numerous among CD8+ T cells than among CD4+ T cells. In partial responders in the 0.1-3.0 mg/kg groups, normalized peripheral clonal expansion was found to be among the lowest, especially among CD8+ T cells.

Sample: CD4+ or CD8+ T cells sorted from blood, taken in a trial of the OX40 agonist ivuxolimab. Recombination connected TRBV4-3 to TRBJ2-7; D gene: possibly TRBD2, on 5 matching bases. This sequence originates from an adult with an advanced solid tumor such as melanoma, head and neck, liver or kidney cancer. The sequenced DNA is TGCGCCAGCAGCCAAGATCCCGGGGTTGGAACCTACGAGCAGTACTTC. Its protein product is CASSQDPGVGTYEQYF.